This T cell receptor (beta chain) was captured in a study of neurological immune-mediated disorders. The CDR3 has 15 amino acids. Trimming took 0 bases from V and 4 from J; bases not matched to a gene: 1. Germline V gene sequence: CDR1 MNHEY, CDR2 SVGAGI. Many counts were recorded for this clonotype. From 15-18 subjects, over 160 million TCR-beta sequences were obtained in each sequencing run. Each CDR3 protein is one row after TCRdb ran MiXCR on the 5' RACE reads. The sample includes more than 40,000 distinct CDR3 sequences, roughly 14% of them seen just once. Sorted libraries were made with some 1 million CD4+ or CD8+ T cells.

Sequenced material: CD4+ T cells from blood. The sequence was obtained from a woman aged 60-70 years with HTLV-1-associated myelopathy (HAM/TSP). The rearrangement links TRBV6-5 to TRBJ2-3; 10 nucleotides line up with TRBD1. The CDR3 spells CASSYSGTGADTQYF. Here the CDR3 DNA reads TGTGCCAGCAGTTACTCGGGGACAGGGGCAGATACGCAGTATTTT.